The source of this TCR beta chain is a study of blood T cell repertoires in COVID-19. After removal of 11 bases from V and 6 bases from J, the junction contained 8 bases not matched to a gene. The CDR3 spans 13 residues. CDR1 is SEHNR, CDR2 FQNEAQ, per germline (reference sequence). As handled by the study authors: Cell counts per sample came from amplifying reference gene primers. Assay used: immunoSEQ multiplex PCR; TCRdb lists only in-frame clones, some missing. V and J calls and clone size follow that table, whereas D and trimming were derived from the DNA. The table lists around 120,000 clones, about 88% of them singletons.

The receptor was isolated from a human donor in a cohort sampled during active COVID-19. V and J are TRBV7-9 and TRBJ2-4; 9 bases line up with TRBD1. Input material: peripheral blood. CDR3 residues: CACVEGQGNIQYF. CDR3 nucleotides: TGTGCCTGCGTCGAGGGACAGGGAAACATTCAGTACTTC. Supplemented by reference TRBV7-9 and TRBJ2-4, the full variable domain reads DTGVSQNPRHKITKRGQNVTFRCDPISEHNRLYWYRQTLGQGPEFLTYFQNEAQLEKSRLLSDRFSAERPKGSFSTLEIQRTEQGDSAMYLCACVEGQGNIQYFGAGTRLSVL.